These 4 T cell receptor beta chains share one sample of origin, sequenced in a study of human T cells and chemical hapten exposure. Sample time point: pre-sensitization, week 0. The treatment is: therapeutic diphenylcyclopropenone sensitization with weekly scalp DPC. TCRdb reprocessed the RACE reads with MiXCR, giving one entry per CDR3 protein. The sample has around 260,000 distinct CDR3 sequences; about 8.6% are singletons. This specimen consisted of whole blood, obtained in connection with sensitization to the hapten diphenylcyclopropenone (DPC). Receptor source: a woman aged 35 to 49 with alopecia areata. Some clones in this sample may be carry-over from other donors' samples.

This clonotype was seen only a few times. The chain carries TRBV5-1 and TRBJ2-1; 7 bases match TRBD2. The ends lost 4 bases at V and 7 bases at J; junction bases unmatched: 8. CDR1 and CDR2 from the germline V gene are SGHRS and YFSETQ. The CDR3 is 14 amino acids. The CDR3, as DNA: TGCGCCAGCAGCCCGGGGACTAAGGGAAATGAGCAGTTCTTC. Protein: CASSPGTKGNEQFF. The full variable domain, in which reference TRBV5-1 and TRBJ2-1 provide the parts outside the CDR3, is KAGVTQTPRYLIKTRGQQVTLSCSPISGHRSVSWYQQTPGQGLQFLFEYFSETQRNKGNFPGRFSGRQFSNSRSEMNVSTLELGDSALYLCASSPGTKGNEQFFGPGTRLTVL.

This clonotype was observed a few times. The rearrangement links TRBV19 to TRBJ2-1, with D unclear. Per the germline V gene, CDR1 is LNHDA and CDR2 is SQIVND (reference sequence). The CDR3 spans 13 residues. The V gene lost 7 bases and the J gene lost 8 bases, with 15 bases spanning the gap. In DNA form, the CDR3 reads TGTGCCAGTACCGACGACGGGCAATATGAGCAGTTCTTC. This translates into CASTDDGQYEQFF.

V gene TRBV6-6 combines with J gene TRBJ2-1; D is possibly TRBD1 (6 bases). Deletions cut 11 bases from V and 2 bases from J, with 13 bases between. This CDR3 region has 13 residues. CDR1 and CDR2 (germline): MNHNY, SVGAGI (reference sequence). The CDR3: CAVDRKPYNEQFF. CDR3 nucleotide sequence: TGTGCCGTAGACAGGAAACCCTACAATGAGCAGTTCTTC.

The chain couples TRBV10-3 to TRBJ2-7; TRBD2 matches 9 bases. Germline CDR1 and CDR2: ENHRY and SYGVKD. This CDR3 is 13 amino acids long. V lost 8 bases and J lost 2; bases outside the gene matches: 4. CDR3 in amino acids: CAIESSGTYEQYF. The DNA of the CDR3 is TGTGCCATCGAGTCTAGCGGGACCTACGAGCAGTACTTC.